This section outlines one T cell receptor (beta chain) sequence together with its context. The antigen is unknown. The source of the sample is a study of neoadjuvant nivolumab and ipilimumab in lung cancer. Study-level results: From pretherapy to surgery, tumor richness and clonality rose with dual therapy. TCR richness and clonality were higher in tumors than adjacent uninvolved lung.

The CDR3 is made up of 14 amino acids. V was trimmed by 5 bases and J by 1 base, leaving 10 bases between them. Looked up from germline, CDR1 is MDHEN and CDR2 is SYDVKM. Data came from immunoSEQ multiplex PCR; TCRdb stores just in-frame clones and leaves some out. The table has 25,000 to 30,000 clones, approximately 78% seen once. The chain employs TRBV28 and TRBJ2-3, with a possible D match to TRBD1 (5 bases). The sequence derives from an adult with non-small cell lung cancer. The input for sequencing was tumor tissue, taken after neoadjuvant nivolumab, alone or with ipilimumab, at or shortly before surgery. CDR3 protein: CASSDPQGTDTQYF. The CDR3 nucleotides read TGTGCCAGCAGTGACCCACAGGGCACAGATACGCAGTATTTT.